This TCR beta chain was documented in a study of tumor and adjacent non-tumor tissue in lung cancer. Background on the study: Histology: under 15 adenocarcinoma, a couple of squamous cell carcinoma, 1 small cell lung cancer.

The template was RNA from unsorted bulk tissue. This clonotype was counted many times. As yet, its antigen is unknown. V lost 6 bases to trimming and J lost 4 bases, with 16 bases between them. There are 13 residues in the CDR3. CDR1 is SQVTM, CDR2 ANQGSEA, per germline. A modified ARM-PCR protocol with three rounds of nested PCR amplified TCRbeta. MiXCR was run by TCRdb on the multiplex PCR reads, yielding one entry per CDR3 protein. Of over 85,000 distinct CDR3 sequences in the sample, 75% to 90% were seen once. Study results and caveats: Shorter survival was associated with higher TCR diversity in tumors. Top 100 clones took a larger repertoire share in normal lung. TCR diversity was significantly greater in tumor than normal lung tissue.

The chain recombines TRBV29-1 with TRBJ2-7; D possibly corresponds to TRBD1 (6 bases). The clonotype comes from a man in his sixties or seventies with non-small cell lung cancer. The specimen sequenced was lung tumor tissue. CDR3 protein: CSVTQGTPYEQYF. DNA for the CDR3: TGCAGCGTCACACAGGGTACACCGTACGAGCAGTACTTC.